This entry is about one T cell receptor beta chain. No antigen is known for it. The library gave individual cDNA molecules unique molecular identifiers. TCRdb recomputed calls from the RACE reads with MiXCR, one row per CDR3 protein. Of about 90,000 distinct CDR3 sequences in the sample, approximately 10% were seen once. The sample comes from a study of human T cells and chemical hapten exposure. On the study more broadly: Each patient's scalp received weekly diphenylcyclopropenone throughout the approximately 25-week study. Patients, predominantly female, presented with alopecia areata, totalis or universalis.

General study points: Among TCRs, those above 1 in 1000 frequency were unaffected by DPC sensitization.

Time point given: patch test 3, about 24 weeks after DPC sensitization. The sample's treatment: therapeutic diphenylcyclopropenone sensitization with weekly scalp DPC. The CDR3 runs 11 residues. V was cut by 5 bases and J by 2 bases, with 5 bases left in between. Germline values: CDR1 SQVTM, CDR2 ANQGSEA. The source of this sequence is a woman under 40 with alopecia areata. Some clones in this sample may be carry-over from other donors' samples. This chain connects TRBV29-1 to TRBJ2-3, with D unresolved. The sequenced sample was whole blood, obtained in connection with sensitization to the hapten diphenylcyclopropenone (DPC). CDR3 in amino acids: CSVLYTDTQYF. The CDR3 region has the DNA TGCAGCGTTCTTTACACAGATACGCAGTATTTT.